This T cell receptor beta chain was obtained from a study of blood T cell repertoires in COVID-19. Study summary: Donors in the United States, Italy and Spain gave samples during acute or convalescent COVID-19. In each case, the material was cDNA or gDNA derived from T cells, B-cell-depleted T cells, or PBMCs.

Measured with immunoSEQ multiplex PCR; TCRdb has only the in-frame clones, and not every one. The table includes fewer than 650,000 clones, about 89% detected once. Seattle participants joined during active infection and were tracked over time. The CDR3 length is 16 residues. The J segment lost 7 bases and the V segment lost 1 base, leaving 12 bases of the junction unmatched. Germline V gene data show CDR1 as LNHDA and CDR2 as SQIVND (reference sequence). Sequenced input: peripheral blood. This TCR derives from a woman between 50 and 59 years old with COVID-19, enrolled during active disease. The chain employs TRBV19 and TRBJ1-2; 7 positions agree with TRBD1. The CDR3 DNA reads TGTGCCAGTAGTATAGTTCAACCGGGACAGCAGCCTGGCTACACCTTC. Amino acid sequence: CASSIVQPGQQPGYTF.